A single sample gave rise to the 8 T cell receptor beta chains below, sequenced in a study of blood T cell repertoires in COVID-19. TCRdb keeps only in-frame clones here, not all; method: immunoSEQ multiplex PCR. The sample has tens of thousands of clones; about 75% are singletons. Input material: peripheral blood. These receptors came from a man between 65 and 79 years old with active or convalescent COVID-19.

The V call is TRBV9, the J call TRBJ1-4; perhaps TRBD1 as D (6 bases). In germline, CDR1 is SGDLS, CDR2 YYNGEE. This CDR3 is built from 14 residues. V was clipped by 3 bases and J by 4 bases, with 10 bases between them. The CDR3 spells CASSEGEFNEKLFF. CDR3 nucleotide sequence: TGTGCCAGCAGCGAGGGGGAATTTAATGAAAAACTGTTTTTT. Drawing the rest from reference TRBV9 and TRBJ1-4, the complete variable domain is DSGVTQTPKHLITATGQRVTLRCSPRSGDLSVYWYQQSLDQGLQFLIQYYNGEERAKGNILERFSAQQFPDLHSELNLSSLELGDSALYFCASSEGEFNEKLFFGSGTQLSVL.

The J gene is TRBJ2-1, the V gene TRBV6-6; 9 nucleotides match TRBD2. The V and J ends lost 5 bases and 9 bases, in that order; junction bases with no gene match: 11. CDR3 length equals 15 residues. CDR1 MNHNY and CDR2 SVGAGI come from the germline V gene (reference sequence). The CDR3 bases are TGTGCCAGCAGTAAGACTGGCGGGGGGGCCGTTGAGCAGTTCTTC. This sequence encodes CASSKTGGGAVEQFF.

This CDR3 reads CASSSLYSRADRKNTEAFF. In nucleotides, the CDR3 is TGTGCCAGCAGCTCTCTGTATTCCAGGGCCGATCGCAAGAACACTGAAGCTTTCTTT. The V gene is TRBV7-9, the J gene TRBJ1-1, with a possible D match to TRBD1 (5 bases). CDR1 and CDR2 (germline): SEHNR, FQNEAQ (reference sequence). V was pared by 4 bases and J by 1 base, with 25 bases between. The CDR3 length is 19 residues.

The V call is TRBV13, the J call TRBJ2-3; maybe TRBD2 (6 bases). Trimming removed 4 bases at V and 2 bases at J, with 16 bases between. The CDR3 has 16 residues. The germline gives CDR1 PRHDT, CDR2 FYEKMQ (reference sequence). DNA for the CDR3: TGTGCCAGCAGCTCGGAGGGACTCCAGTTCACAGATACGCAGTATTTT. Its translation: CASSSEGLQFTDTQYF.

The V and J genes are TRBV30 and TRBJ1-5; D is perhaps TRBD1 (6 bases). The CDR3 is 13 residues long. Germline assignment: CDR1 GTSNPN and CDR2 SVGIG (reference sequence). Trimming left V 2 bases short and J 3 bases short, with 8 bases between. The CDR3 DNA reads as TGTGCCTGGAGTCGACAGGACAATCAGCCCCAGCATTTT. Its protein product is CAWSRQDNQPQHF.

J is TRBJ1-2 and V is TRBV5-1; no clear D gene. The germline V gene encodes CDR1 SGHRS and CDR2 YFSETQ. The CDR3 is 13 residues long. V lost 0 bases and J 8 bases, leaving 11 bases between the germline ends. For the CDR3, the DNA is TGCGCCAGCAGCTTGGAAGCCTCGGTCGGCTACACCTTC. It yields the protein CASSLEASVGYTF.

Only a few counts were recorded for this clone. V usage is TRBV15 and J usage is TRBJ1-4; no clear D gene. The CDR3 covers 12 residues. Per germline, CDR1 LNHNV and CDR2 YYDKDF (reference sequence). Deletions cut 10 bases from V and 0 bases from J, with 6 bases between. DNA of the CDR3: TGTGCCAGGAGGGCAACTAATGAAAAACTGTTTTTT. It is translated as CARRATNEKLFF.

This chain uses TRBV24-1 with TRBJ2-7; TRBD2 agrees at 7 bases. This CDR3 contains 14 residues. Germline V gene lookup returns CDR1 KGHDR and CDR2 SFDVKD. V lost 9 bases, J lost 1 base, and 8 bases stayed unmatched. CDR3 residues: CATPWAGVSYEQYF. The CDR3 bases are TGTGCCACCCCCTGGGCGGGGGTTTCCTACGAGCAGTACTTC.